This T cell receptor beta chain originates from a study of blood T cells in healthy people across ages. This clonotype turned up a few times. Combining a sample-barcoded 5' primer with a J-beta primer mix, a second PCR ran for about 7 to 11 cycles. At least 2.5 million CDR3-containing paired-end reads were obtained per sample. TCRdb independently ran MiXCR on the 5' RACE reads; one entry per CDR3 protein. Of about 1,600,000 distinct CDR3 sequences in the sample, 42% were seen once. The length of the CDR3 is 16 residues. Per germline, CDR1 SGHNT and CDR2 YYREEE (reference sequence). Trimming took 4 bases from V and 6 from J, leaving 21 bases between them.

The sample comprised blood. The chain uses TRBV5-4 and TRBJ2-3, with a possible D match to TRBD2 (7 bases). This TCR derives from a woman under 30 in good health. CDR3 nucleotide sequence: TGTGCCAGCAGCCAGGGGCTAGCGGTCGGAGAGGATACGCAGTATTTT. Amino acid sequence: CASSQGLAVGEDTQYF.